Listed below are T cell receptor beta chains from one sample, sequenced in a study of brain T cells in children with intractable seizures. Only in-frame clones appear in the TCRdb table, and some are missing; sequencing was by immunoSEQ multiplex PCR. The sample includes over 95,000 clones, approximately 94% seen only once; the top ten take approximately 3.9%. Sequencing was performed on peripheral blood, taken at surgery. The receptors were sampled from a boy less than two years old with hemimegalencephaly and intractable seizures. The CDR3 runs from the conserved cysteine through the conserved F or W. D genes are given only for firm matches. Clone size is given for some rows only: seen once, a few or many times, or a class if the clone is expanded.

.,TRBV12-5,TRBD1,TRBJ1-2,CASGLGTALYGYTF,TGTGCTAGTGGTTTAGGGACAGCGCTCTATGGCTACACCTTC
.,TRBV2,TRBD2,TRBJ2-5,CASGASGRRGETQYF,TGTGCCAGCGGCGCTAGCGGGAGACGGGGAGAGACCCAGTACTTC
.,TRBV15,.,TRBJ2-7,CATSRDRQYEQYF,TGTGCCACCAGCAGAGACCGTCAATACGAGCAGTACTTC
.,TRBV9,TRBD2,TRBJ2-2,CASSALGTGGPGELFF,TGTGCCAGCAGCGCATTGGGGACGGGAGGGCCCGGGGAGCTGTTTTTT
.,TRBV19,TRBD1,TRBJ1-2,CASRKDRGGYGYTF,TGTGCCAGCCGAAAGGACAGGGGAGGCTATGGCTACACCTTC
once,TRBV10-3,.,TRBJ2-3,CAIRTRDPNTDTQYF,TGTGCCATCAGGACCCGGGATCCTAACACAGATACGCAGTATTTT
.,TRBV7-9,.,TRBJ2-3,CASRRTDSTQYF,TGTGCCAGCCGGCGTACAGATTCTACGCAGTATTTT
.,TRBV5-1,.,TRBJ2-7,CASSLQEGLSYEQYF,TGCGCCAGCAGCTTACAGGAGGGCCTCTCCTACGAGCAGTACTTC
.,TRBV6-2/TRBV6-3,.,TRBJ2-1,CASSNNEQFF,TGTGCCAGCAGCAACAATGAGCAGTTCTTC
.,TRBV11-3,TRBD2,TRBJ2-1,CASSLELAGLYNEQFF,TGTGCCAGCAGCTTGGAACTAGCGGGCCTCTACAATGAGCAGTTCTTC
.,TRBV3-1/TRBV3-2,TRBD2,TRBJ2-7,CASSQRRVWEGYEQYF,TGTGCCAGCAGCCAACGCCGGGTTTGGGAGGGGTACGAGCAGTACTTC
.,TRBV11-3,.,TRBJ2-6,CASSWGFSGANVLTF,TGTGCCAGCAGCTGGGGCTTCTCTGGGGCCAACGTCCTGACTTTC
.,TRBV9,TRBD1,TRBJ2-7,CASSVGTGPPYEQYF,TGTGCCAGCAGCGTAGGGACAGGACCCCCCTACGAGCAGTACTTC
.,TRBV5-1,TRBD2,TRBJ2-5,CASSSGGGGEETQYF,TGCGCCAGCAGCTCCGGGGGGGGCGGAGAGGAGACCCAGTACTTC
.,TRBV6-6,.,TRBJ2-7,CASSHTSYEQYF,TGTGCCAGCAGTCACACAAGCTACGAGCAGTACTTC
.,TRBV28,.,TRBJ2-7,CASTDRGGVDYEQYF,TGTGCCAGCACCGATAGGGGGGGGGTGGACTACGAGCAGTACTTC
once,TRBV28,.,TRBJ2-7,CASSLLGGEQYF,TGTGCCAGCAGTTTATTAGGAGGCGAGCAGTACTTC
.,TRBV6-6,TRBD1,TRBJ1-1,CASSYQGAGGEAFF,TGTGCCAGCAGTTACCAGGGGGCAGGAGGTGAAGCTTTCTTT